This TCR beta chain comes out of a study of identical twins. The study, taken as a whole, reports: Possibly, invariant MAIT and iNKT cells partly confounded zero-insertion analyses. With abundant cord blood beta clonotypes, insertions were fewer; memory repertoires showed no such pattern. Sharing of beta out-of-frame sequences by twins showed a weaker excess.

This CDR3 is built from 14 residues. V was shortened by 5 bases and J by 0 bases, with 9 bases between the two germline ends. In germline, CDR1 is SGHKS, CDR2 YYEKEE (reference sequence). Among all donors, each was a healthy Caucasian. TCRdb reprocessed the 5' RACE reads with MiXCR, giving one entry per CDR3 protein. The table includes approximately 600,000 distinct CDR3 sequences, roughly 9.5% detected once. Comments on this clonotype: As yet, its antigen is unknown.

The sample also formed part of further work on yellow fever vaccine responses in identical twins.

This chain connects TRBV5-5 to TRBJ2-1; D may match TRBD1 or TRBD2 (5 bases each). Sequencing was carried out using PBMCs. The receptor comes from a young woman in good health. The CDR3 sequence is CASRTGPSYNEQFF. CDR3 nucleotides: TGTGCCAGCAGAACGGGACCCTCCTACAATGAGCAGTTCTTC.